This TCR beta chain was identified in a study of blood T cell repertoires in COVID-19 (TCRdb year 2020). General notes on the study: Collaborator samples came from the United States, Italy and Spain and covered acute and convalescent phases of COVID-19. Where HLA class I and class II types were available, the types were taken from metadata supplied by the sample provider, not from assay-based typing. The samples were drawn from two sources: the first 160 participants of the ongoing ImmuneRACE study, and some 1,300 subjects contributed by 6 global collaborators. Sample metadata almost always included a de-identified subject ID, COVID-19 status, age in years and sex. Deeply sampled blood TCRbeta repertoires from subjects exposed to, actively infected with, or recovered from COVID-19 were included in the dataset. The prospective study material was composed of cDNA or gDNA derived from T cells, B-cell-depleted T cells, or PBMCs. The repertoires were released in a freely available public database meant as a resource for research on the immune response to SARS-CoV-2.

As for this clone: The antigen it recognizes is unknown. No clone much larger than this one lies a single base away; base qualities are absent.

The immunoSEQ Assay, a bias-controlled multiplex PCR, was used to amplify TCRbeta CDR3 regions from genomic DNA. The published analysis was carried out like this. The number of nucleated cells in each sample was estimated from the amplification of reference gene primers within the assay. To quantify the absolute abundance of each unique TCRbeta CDR3 rearrangement, sequence reads were collapsed and filtered. For each sample, productive Simpson clonality was calculated as the square root of Simpson's diversity index over productive rearrangements. TCRdb took this table from immuneACCESS and kept in-frame rearrangements with V and J called. Such tables lack part of the clones; where checked against another copy, unresolved V genes explain under half of the gap, and the rest is unexplained. The V and J calls and clone size come from that table; D and trimming were worked out from the DNA. This sample comprises 110,000 to 150,000 clones, around 82% of them detected only once. In total, the top ten clones hold 4% to 4.5% of the sample.

The germline V gene provides CDR1 SNHLY and CDR2 FYNNEI. Ends trimmed: V by 2 bases, J by 4 bases; bases unmatched to a gene: 4. The CDR3 numbers 14 residues from cysteine through phenylalanine. The sequence is cut down to CDR3 DNA, 42 bases in frame from base 1. Each collaborating institution followed its own protocols to collect whole blood in K2EDTA tubes. Collaborator samples were shipped for TCRbeta analysis as frozen whole blood, isolated PBMCs, or DNA extracted from either sample type. Overall study outcomes, separate from this receptor: The quantity of clinical and demographic metadata differed by source and by participant and was supplied without curation.

The clonotype was recovered from a man aged 55 to 70 with acute or convalescent COVID-19. The V and J segments used are TRBV2 and TRBJ2-7; the junction holds 8 bases that match TRBD2. Source material: peripheral blood. The DNA sequence is given as TGTGCCAGCAGTGAACTAGCGGGTCCTTACGAGCAGTACTTC. Translated, it reads CASSELAGPYEQYF.